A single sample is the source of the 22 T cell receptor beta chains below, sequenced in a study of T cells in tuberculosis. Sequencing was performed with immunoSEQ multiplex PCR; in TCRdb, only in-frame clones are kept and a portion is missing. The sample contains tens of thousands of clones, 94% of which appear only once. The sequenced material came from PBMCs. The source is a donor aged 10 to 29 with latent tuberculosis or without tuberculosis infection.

CDR3 amino acids: CASSLETGGTDTQYF. In DNA form, the CDR3 reads TGTGCCAGCAGCTTAGAAACAGGGGGCACAGATACGCAGTATTTT. The chain couples TRBV7-6 to TRBJ2-3, with 7 bases lining up with TRBD1. Germline CDR1 is SGHVS and CDR2 is FNYEAQ. The J segment lost 1 base and the V segment lost 1 base, leaving 2 bases of the junction unmatched. This CDR3 has 15 amino acids.

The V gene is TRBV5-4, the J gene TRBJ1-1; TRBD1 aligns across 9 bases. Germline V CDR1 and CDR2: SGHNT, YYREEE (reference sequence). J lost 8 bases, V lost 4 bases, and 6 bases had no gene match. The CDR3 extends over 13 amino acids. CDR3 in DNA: TGTGCCAGCAGCCTAACCGGGACAGGGGAAGCTTTCTTT. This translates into CASSLTGTGEAFF.

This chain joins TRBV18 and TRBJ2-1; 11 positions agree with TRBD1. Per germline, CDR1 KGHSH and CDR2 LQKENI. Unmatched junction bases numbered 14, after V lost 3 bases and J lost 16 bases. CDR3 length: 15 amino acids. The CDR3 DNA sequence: TGTGCCAGCTCACCCGGACAGGGGGCGCAGGCGTATTATTTCTTC. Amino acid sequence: CASSPGQGAQAYYFF. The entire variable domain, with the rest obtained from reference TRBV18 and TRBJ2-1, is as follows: NAGVMQNPRHLVRRRGQEARLRCSPMKGHSHVYWYRQLPEEGLKFMVYLQKENIIDESGMPKERFSAEFPKEGPSILRIQQVVRGDSAAYFCASSPGQGAQAYYFFGPGTRLTVL.

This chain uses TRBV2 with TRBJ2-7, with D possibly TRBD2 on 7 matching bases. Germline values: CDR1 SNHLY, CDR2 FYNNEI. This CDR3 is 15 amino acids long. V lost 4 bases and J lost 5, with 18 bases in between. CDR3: CASSGEGGGSDEQYF. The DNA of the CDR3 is TGTGCCAGCAGTGGGGAGGGGGGAGGTTCGGACGAGCAGTACTTC. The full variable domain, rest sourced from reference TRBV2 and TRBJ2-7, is EPEVTQTPSHQVTQMGQEVILRCVPISNHLYFYWYRQILGQKVEFLVSFYNNEISEKSEIFDDQFSVERPDGSNFTLKIRSTKLEDSAMYFCASSGEGGGSDEQYFGPGTRLTVT.

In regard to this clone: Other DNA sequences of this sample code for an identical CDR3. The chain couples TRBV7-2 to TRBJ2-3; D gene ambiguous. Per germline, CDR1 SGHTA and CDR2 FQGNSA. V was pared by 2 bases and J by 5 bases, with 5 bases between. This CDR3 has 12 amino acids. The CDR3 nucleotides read TGTGCCAGCAGCTTAACCAGAGATACGCAGTATTTT. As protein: CASSLTRDTQYF.

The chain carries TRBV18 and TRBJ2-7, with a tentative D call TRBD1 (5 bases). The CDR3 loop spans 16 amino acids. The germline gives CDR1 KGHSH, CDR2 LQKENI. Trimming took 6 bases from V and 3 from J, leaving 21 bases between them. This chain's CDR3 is CASSPFRGASDYEQYF. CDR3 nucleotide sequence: TGTGCCAGCTCTCCCTTTAGGGGTGCATCCGACTACGAGCAGTACTTC.

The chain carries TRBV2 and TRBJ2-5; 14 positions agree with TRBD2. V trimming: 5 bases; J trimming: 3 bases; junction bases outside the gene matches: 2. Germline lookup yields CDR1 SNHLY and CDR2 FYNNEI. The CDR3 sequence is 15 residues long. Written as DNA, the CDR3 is TGTGCCAGCAGTTCGGGACTAGCGGGAGAAGAGACCCAGTACTTC. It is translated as CASSSGLAGEETQYF. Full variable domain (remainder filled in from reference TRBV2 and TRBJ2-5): EPEVTQTPSHQVTQMGQEVILRCVPISNHLYFYWYRQILGQKVEFLVSFYNNEISEKSEIFDDQFSVERPDGSNFTLKIRSTKLEDSAMYFCASSSGLAGEETQYFGPGTRLLVL.

The CDR3 loop is CASSVEGANQPQHF. As DNA, the CDR3 is TGTGCCAGCAGTGTGGAGGGGGCGAATCAGCCCCAGCATTTT. This chain uses TRBV2 with TRBJ1-5; 7 bases line up with TRBD1. The CDR3 length is 14 residues. V was pared by 4 bases and J by 4 bases, with 4 bases of the junction left unmatched. Germline V lookup: CDR1 SNHLY, CDR2 FYNNEI.

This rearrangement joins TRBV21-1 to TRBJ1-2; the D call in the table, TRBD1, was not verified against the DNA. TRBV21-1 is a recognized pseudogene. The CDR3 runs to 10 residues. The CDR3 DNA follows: TGTGCCAGCAGCAATAGGGGGTACACCTTC. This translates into CASSNRGYTF.

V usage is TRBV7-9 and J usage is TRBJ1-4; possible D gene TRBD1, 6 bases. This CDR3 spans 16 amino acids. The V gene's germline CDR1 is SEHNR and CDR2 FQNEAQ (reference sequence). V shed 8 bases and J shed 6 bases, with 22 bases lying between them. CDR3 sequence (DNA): TGTGCCAGCTTGGGGGCCCTCGAAGGGTCGGATGAAAAACTGTTTTTT. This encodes CASLGALEGSDEKLFF.

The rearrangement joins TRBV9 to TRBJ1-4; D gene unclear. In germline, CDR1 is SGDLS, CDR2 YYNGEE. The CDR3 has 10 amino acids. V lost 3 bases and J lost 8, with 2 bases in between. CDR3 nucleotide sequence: TGTGCCAGCAGCGCGGAAAAACTGTTTTTT. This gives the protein CASSAEKLFF.

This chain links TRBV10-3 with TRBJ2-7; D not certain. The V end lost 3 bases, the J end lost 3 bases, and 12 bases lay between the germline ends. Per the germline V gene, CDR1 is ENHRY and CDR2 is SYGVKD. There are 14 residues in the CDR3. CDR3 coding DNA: TGTGCCATCAGTGAAATGGCTGCCCTCTACGAGCAGTACTTC. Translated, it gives CAISEMAALYEQYF.

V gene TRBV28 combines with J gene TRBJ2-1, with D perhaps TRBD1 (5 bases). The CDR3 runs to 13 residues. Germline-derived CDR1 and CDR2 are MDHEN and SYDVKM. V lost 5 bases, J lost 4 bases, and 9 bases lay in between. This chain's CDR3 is CASSPGPYNEQFF. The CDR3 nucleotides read TGTGCCAGCAGTCCAGGGCCTTACAATGAGCAGTTCTTC.

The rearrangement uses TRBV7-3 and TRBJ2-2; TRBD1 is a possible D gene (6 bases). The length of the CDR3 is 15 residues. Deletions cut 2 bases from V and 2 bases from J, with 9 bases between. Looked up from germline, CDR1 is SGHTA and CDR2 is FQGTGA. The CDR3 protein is CASSLGQSNTGELFF. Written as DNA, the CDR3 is TGTGCCAGCAGCTTAGGACAGAGTAACACCGGGGAGCTGTTTTTT. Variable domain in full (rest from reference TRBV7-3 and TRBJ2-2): GAGVSQTPSNKVTEKGKYVELRCDPISGHTALYWYRQSLGQGPEFLIYFQGTGAADDSGLPNDRFFAVRPEGSVSTLKIQRTERGDSAVYLCASSLGQSNTGELFFGEGSRLTVL.

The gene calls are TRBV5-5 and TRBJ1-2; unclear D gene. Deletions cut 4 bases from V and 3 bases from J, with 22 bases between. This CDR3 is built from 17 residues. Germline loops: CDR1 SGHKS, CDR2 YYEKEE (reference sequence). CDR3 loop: CASSQQRLGYLDYGYTF. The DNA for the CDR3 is TGTGCCAGCAGCCAGCAGAGGTTAGGTTATCTGGACTATGGCTACACCTTC.

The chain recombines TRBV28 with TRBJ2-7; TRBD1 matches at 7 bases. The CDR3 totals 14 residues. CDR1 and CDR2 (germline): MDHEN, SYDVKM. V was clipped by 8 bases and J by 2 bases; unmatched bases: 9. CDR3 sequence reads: CASLRGGPPYEQYF. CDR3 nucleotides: TGTGCCAGCTTGCGAGGGGGCCCCCCCTACGAGCAGTACTTC.

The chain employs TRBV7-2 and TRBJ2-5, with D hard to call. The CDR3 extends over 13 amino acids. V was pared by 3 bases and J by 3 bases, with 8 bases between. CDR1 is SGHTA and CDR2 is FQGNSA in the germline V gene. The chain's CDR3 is CASSFRREETQYF. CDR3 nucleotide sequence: TGTGCCAGCAGCTTTCGGAGAGAAGAGACCCAGTACTTC.

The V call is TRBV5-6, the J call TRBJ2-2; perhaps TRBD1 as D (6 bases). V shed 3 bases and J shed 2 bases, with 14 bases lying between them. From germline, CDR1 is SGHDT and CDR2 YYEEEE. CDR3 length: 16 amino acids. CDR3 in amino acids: CASSWLTGSNTGELFF. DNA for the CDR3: TGTGCCAGCAGCTGGCTGACAGGCAGCAACACCGGGGAGCTGTTTTTT. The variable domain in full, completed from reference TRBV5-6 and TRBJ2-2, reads DAGVTQSPTHLIKTRGQQVTLRCSPKSGHDTVSWYQQALGQGPQFIFQYYEEEERQRGNFPDRFSGHQFPNYSSELNVNALLLGDSALYLCASSWLTGSNTGELFFGEGSRLTVL.

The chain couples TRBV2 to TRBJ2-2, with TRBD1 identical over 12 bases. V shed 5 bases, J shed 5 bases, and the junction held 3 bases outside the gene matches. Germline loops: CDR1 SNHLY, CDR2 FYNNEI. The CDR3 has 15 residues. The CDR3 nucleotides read TGTGCCAGCAGTCCGGGACAGGGGGCGACCGGGGAGCTGTTTTTT. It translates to CASSPGQGATGELFF.

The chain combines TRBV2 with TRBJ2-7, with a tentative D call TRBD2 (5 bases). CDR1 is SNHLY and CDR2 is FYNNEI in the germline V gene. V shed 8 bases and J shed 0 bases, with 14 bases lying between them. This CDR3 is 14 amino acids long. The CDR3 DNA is TGTGCCAGCCTCCCCGGGGTGAACTCCTACGAGCAGTACTTC. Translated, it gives CASLPGVNSYEQYF.

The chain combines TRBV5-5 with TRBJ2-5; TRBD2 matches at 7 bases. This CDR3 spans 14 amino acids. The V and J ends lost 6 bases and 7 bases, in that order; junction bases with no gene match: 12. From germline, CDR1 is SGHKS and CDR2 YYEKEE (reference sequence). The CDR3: CASTLRGSDWTQYF. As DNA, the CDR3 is TGTGCCAGCACCCTGCGGGGGTCGGATTGGACCCAGTACTTC. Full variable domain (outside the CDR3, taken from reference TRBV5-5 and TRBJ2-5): DAGVTQSPTHLIKTRGQQVTLRCSPISGHKSVSWYQQVLGQGPQFIFQYYEKEERGRGNFPDRFSARQFPNYSSELNVNALLLGDSALYLCASTLRGSDWTQYFGPGTRLLVL.

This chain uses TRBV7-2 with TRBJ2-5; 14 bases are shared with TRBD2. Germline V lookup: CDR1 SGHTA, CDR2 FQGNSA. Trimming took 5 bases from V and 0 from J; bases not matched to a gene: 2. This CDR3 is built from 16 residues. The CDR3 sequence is CASSPTSGRDQETQYF. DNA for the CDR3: TGTGCCAGCAGCCCGACTAGCGGGAGGGACCAAGAGACCCAGTACTTC. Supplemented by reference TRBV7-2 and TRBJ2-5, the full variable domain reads GAGVSQSPSNKVTEKGKDVELRCDPISGHTALYWYRQSLGQGLEFLIYFQGNSAPDKSGLPSDRFSAERTGGSVSTLTIQRTQQEDSAVYLCASSPTSGRDQETQYFGPGTRLLVL.